What follows describes a single T cell receptor (beta chain). Measured with immunoSEQ multiplex PCR; TCRdb has only the in-frame clones, and not every one. The table has 90,000 to 120,000 clones, 89% seen once. Every patient had relapsed following autologous stem cell transplantation, and cohorts differed in brentuximab vedotin exposure. The record originates from a study of PD-1 blockade in classical Hodgkin lymphoma. This CDR3 is built from 11 residues. Germline V lookup: CDR1 GTSNPN, CDR2 SVGIG (reference sequence). V lost 1 base, J lost 3 bases, and 1 base lay in between. The TCR was taken from a human donor with classical Hodgkin lymphoma. The genes are TRBV30 and TRBJ1-3; no definite D call. Sequencing used peripheral blood mononuclear cells (PBMCs), obtained before the second cycle of nivolumab. Here the CDR3 DNA reads TGTGCCTGGAGTGGTGGAAACACCATATATTTT. It translates to CAWSGGNTIYF. The whole variable domain, filled in from reference TRBV30 and TRBJ1-3, reads SQTIHQWPATLVQPVGSPLSLECTVEGTSNPNLYWYRQAAGRGLQLLFYSVGIGQISSEVPQNLSASRPQDRQFILSSKKLLLSDSGFYLCAWSGGNTIYFGEGSWLTVV.